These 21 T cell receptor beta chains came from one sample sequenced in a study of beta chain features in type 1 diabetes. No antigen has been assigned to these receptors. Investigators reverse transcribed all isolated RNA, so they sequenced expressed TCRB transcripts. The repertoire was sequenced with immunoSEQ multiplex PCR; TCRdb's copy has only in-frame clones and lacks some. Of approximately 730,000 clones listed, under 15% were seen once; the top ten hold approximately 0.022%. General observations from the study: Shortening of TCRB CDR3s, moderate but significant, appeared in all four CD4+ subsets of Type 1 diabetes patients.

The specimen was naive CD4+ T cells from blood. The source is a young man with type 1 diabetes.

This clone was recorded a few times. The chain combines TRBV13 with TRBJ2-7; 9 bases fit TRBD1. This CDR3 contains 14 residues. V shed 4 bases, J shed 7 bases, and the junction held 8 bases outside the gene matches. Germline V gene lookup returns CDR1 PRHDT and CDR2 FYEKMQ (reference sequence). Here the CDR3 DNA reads TGTGCCAGCAGCTCGGGGCACAGGGGGCAAGAGCAGTACTTC. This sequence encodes CASSSGHRGQEQYF.

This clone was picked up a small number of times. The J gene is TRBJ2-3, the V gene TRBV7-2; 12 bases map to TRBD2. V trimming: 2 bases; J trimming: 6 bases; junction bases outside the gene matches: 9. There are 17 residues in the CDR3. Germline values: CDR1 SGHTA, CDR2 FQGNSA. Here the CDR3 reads CASSLRNPSGGADTQYF. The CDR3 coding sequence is TGTGCCAGCAGCTTACGCAATCCTAGCGGGGGGGCTGATACGCAGTATTTT.

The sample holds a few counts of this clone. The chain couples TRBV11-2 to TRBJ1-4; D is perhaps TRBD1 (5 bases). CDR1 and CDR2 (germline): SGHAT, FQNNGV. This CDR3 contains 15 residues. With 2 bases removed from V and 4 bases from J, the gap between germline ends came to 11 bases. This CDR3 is CASSLRAGSNEKLFF. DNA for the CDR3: TGTGCCAGCAGCTTAAGGGCAGGGAGTAATGAAAAACTGTTTTTT.

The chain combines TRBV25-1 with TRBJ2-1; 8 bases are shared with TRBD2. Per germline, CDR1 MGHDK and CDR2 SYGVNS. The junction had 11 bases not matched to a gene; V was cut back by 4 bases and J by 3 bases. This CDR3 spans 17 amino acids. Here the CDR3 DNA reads TGTGCCAGCAGTGTCACGTTGGGGCGGGGGGACTACAATGAGCAGTTCTTC. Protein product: CASSVTLGRGDYNEQFF.

CDR3 DNA sequence: TGTGCCAGCAGCGTTGAGGGGTTCTCTGGGGCCAACGTCCTGACTTTC. It encodes CASSVEGFSGANVLTF. The rearrangement uses TRBV9 and TRBJ2-6, with D perhaps given as TRBD1 or TRBD2 (5 bases each). Per the germline V gene, CDR1 is SGDLS and CDR2 is YYNGEE. The CDR3 covers 16 residues. Trimming stripped 2 bases from V and 0 bases from J, with 9 bases between.

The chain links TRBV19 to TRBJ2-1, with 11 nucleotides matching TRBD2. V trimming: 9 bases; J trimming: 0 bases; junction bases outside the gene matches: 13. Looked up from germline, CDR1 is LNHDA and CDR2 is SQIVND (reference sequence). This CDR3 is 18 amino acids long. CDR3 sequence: CASGQGLAGGSSYNEQFF. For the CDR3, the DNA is TGTGCCAGCGGCCAGGGGCTAGCGGGGGGTAGCTCCTACAATGAGCAGTTCTTC.

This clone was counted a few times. The CDR3 reads CASTLLTGLNEKLFF. CDR3 coding DNA: TGTGCCAGCACCTTACTGACAGGGCTGAATGAAAAACTGTTTTTT. The V gene is TRBV2, the J gene TRBJ1-4, with 7 bases identical to TRBD1. The CDR3 contains 15 residues. Germline trimming cut 7 bases from V and 5 bases from J; bases unmatched to any gene: 10. The germline V gene encodes CDR1 SNHLY and CDR2 FYNNEI.

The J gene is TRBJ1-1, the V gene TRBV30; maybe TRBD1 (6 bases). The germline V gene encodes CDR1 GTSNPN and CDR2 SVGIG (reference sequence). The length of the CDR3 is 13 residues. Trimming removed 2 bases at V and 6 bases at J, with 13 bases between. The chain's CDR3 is CAWSRQETAEAFF. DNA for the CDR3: TGTGCCTGGAGTCGACAGGAGACGGCTGAAGCTTTCTTT.

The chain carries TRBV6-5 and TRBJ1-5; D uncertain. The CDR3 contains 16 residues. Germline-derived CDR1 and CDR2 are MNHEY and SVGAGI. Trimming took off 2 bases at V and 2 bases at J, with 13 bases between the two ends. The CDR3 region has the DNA TGTGCCAGCAGTTACCCGGGTATATCGGGCAATCAGCCCCAGCATTTT. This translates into CASSYPGISGNQPQHF.

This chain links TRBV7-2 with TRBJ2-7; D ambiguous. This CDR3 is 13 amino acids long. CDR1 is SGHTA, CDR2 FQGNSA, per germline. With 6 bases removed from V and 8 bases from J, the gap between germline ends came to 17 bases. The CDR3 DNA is TGTGCCAGCAGAGTACAGCGCCTTGAGCAGCAGTACTTC. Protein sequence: CASRVQRLEQQYF.

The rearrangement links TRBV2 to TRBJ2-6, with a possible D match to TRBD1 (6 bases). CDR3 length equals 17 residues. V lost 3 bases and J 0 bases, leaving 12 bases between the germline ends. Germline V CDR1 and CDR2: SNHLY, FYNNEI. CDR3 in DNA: TGTGCCAGCAGTGATATGGGCAGGGGCTCTGGGGCCAACGTCCTGACTTTC. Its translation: CASSDMGRGSGANVLTF.

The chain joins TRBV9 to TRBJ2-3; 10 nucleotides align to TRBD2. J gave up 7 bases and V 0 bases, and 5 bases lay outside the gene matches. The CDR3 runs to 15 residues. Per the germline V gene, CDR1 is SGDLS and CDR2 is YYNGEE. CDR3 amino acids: CASSVDSGGEYTQYF. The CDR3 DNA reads TGTGCCAGCAGCGTAGACAGCGGGGGGGAATATACGCAGTATTTT.

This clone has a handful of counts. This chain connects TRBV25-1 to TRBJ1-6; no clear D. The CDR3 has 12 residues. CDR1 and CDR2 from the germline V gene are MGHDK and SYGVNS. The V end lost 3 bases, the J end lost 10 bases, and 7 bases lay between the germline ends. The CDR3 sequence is CASSDLGSPLHF. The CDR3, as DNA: TGTGCCAGCAGTGATTTGGGCTCACCCCTCCACTTT.

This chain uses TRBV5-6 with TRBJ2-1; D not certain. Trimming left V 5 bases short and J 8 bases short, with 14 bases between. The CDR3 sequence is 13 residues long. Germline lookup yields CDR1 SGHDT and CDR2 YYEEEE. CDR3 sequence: CASSYSLSDEQFF. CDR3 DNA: TGTGCCAGCAGTTACAGCCTTTCGGATGAGCAGTTCTTC.

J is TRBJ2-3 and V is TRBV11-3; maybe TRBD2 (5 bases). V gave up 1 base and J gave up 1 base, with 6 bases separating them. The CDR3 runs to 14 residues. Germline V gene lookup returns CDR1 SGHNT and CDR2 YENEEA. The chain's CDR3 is CASSLAAGTDTQYF. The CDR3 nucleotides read TGTGCCAGCAGCTTAGCAGCGGGCACAGATACGCAGTATTTT.

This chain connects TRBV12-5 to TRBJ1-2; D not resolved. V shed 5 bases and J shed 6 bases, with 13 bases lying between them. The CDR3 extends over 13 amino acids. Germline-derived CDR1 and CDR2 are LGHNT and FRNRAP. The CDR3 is CASGTGRFNGYTF. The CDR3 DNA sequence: TGTGCTAGTGGTACGGGCCGATTCAATGGCTACACCTTC.

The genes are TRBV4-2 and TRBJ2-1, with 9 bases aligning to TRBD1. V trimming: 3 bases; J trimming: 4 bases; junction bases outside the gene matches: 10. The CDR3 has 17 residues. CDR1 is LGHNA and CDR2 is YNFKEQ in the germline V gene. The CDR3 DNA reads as TGTGCCAGCAGCCATGGAGAAACAGGGGGCGCTTACAATGAGCAGTTCTTC. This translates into CASSHGETGGAYNEQFF.

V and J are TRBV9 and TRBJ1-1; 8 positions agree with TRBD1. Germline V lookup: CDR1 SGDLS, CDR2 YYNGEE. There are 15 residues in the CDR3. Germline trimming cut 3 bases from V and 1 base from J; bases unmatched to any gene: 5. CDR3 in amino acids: CASSASTGANTEAFF. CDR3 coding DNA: TGTGCCAGCAGCGCCTCGACAGGGGCGAACACTGAAGCTTTCTTT.

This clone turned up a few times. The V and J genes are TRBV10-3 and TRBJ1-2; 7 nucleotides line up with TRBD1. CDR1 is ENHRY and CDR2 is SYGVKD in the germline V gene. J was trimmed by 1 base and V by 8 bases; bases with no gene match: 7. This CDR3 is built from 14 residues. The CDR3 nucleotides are TGTGCCATCCTGCGTGGGACAGATAACTATGGCTACACCTTC. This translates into CAILRGTDNYGYTF.

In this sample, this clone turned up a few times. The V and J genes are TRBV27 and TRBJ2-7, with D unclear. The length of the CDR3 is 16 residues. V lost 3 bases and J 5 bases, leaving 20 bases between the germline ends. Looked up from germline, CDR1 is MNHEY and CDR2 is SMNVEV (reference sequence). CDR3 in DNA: TGTGCCAGCAGTTTGTACTATGCGACGGCCGCAGACGAGCAGTACTTC. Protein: CASSLYYATAADEQYF.

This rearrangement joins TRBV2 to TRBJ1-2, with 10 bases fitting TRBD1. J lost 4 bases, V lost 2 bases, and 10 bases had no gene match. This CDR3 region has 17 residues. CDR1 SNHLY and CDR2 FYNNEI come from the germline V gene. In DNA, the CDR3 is TGTGCCAGCAGTGAATTTGGGGACAGGGGTGGATCCTATGGCTACACCTTC. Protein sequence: CASSEFGDRGGSYGYTF.